This TCR beta chain appears in the sequencing data of a study of Graves' ophthalmopathy and Graves' hyperthyroidism. This clonotype has just one count. The antigen remains unidentified. Germline CDR1 MNHEY, CDR2 SVGAGI. The CDR3 is 16 amino acids. The J segment lost 8 bases and the V segment lost 0 bases, leaving 7 bases of the junction unmatched. CDR3 regions of TCR beta were amplified from RNA transcripts. First-round RT-PCR with HTBI primers preceded a second-round multiplex PCR. TCRdb fed the multiplex PCR reads into MiXCR, producing one record per CDR3 protein. The sample consists of some 350,000 distinct CDR3 sequences, 17% of them appearing once. The study, taken as a whole, reports: A majority of expanded thyroid clonotypes exceeding 0.001 frequency were likewise present in blood.

The gene calls are TRBV6-5 and TRBJ1-2, with 12 nucleotides matching TRBD1. The receptor was derived from an adult woman with stable Graves' hyperthyroidism. Sequencing used peripheral blood. DNA of the CDR3: TGTGCCAGCAGTTACTCGAGGGGACAGGGGGCGCGAGGCTACACCTTC. Translated, it gives CASSYSRGQGARGYTF.